This section outlines one T cell receptor beta chain sequence together with its context. Its antigen specificity is not known. Base qualities are not provided; no much larger clone lies one nucleotide away. TCRbeta CDR3 regions were amplified from genomic DNA by means of the immunoSEQ Assay, a bias-controlled multiplex PCR. The authors' pipeline ran thus. Nucleated cell counts per sample were estimated from amplification of reference gene primers within the assay. To quantify the absolute abundance of each unique TCRbeta CDR3 rearrangement, sequence reads were collapsed and filtered. Productive Simpson clonality was computed per sample as the square root of Simpson's diversity index over productive rearrangements. TCRdb took over this immuneACCESS table, retaining in-frame rearrangements with V and J assigned. Such tables are incomplete; in checked studies, under half of the missing clones stem from an unresolved V gene, and the remainder is unexplained. The V and J calls and clone size are taken from that table; D and trimming were inferred from the DNA. A total of roughly 200,000 clones appear in this sample, 86% of them only once. The ten most abundant clones make up approximately 6.1% of the sample.

Whole blood was collected in K2EDTA tubes by collaborating institutions according to the institutions' own protocols. For TCRbeta analysis, collaborators shipped samples in one of three forms: frozen whole blood, isolated PBMCs, or DNA extracted from either of those sample types. The data originate from a study of blood T cell repertoires in COVID-19 (dated by TCRdb to about 2020). At the level of the whole study: Samples from collaborators originated in the United States, Italy and Spain and spanned both the acute and convalescent phases of COVID-19. HLA class I and class II types, where available, came from metadata supplied by the sample provider rather than from assay-based typing. The material from the prospective study consisted of cDNA or gDNA derived from T cells, B-cell-depleted T cells, or PBMCs. The repertoires were released in a freely available public database meant as a resource for research on the immune response to SARS-CoV-2. Deeply sampled blood TCRbeta repertoires from subjects exposed to, actively infected with, or recovered from COVID-19 were included in the dataset. Samples were obtained from the ongoing ImmuneRACE study (first 160 participants) and from 1,254 subjects provided by 6 global collaborators. Sample metadata almost always included a de-identified subject ID, COVID-19 status, age in years and sex. Overall study outcomes, separate from this receptor: The quantity of clinical and demographic metadata differed by source and by participant and was supplied without curation.

From the cysteine up to the valine, the CDR3 has a length of 15 residues. The sequence is cut down to CDR3 DNA, 45 bases in frame from base 1. CDR1 and CDR2, looked up from the germline V gene, are SGHTS and YDEGEE. V trim: 1 base; J trim: 2 bases; unmatched bases: 6. The sequence links TRBV5-8 to TRBJ2-7; 7 junctional bases match TRBD2. The TCR sequence derives from a man at least 80 years old with acute or convalescent COVID-19. Sequences were obtained from peripheral blood. The CDR3 reads CASSLIPSGAYEQYV. The nucleotide sequence is given as TGTGCCAGCAGCTTGATCCCTAGCGGCGCCTACGAGCAGTACGTC.